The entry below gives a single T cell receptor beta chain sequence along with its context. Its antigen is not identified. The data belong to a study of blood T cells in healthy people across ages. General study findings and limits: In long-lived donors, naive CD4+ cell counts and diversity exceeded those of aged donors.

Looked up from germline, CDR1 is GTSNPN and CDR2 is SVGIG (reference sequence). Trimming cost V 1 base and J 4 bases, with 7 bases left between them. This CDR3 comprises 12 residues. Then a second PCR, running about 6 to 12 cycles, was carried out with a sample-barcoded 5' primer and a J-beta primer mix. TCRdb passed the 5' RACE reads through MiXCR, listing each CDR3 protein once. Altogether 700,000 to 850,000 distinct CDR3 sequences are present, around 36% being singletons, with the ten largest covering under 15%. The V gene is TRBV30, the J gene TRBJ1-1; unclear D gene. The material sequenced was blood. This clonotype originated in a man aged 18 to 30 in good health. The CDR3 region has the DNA TGTGCCTGGAGTGATGTTGTCACTGAAGCTTTCTTT. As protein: CAWSDVVTEAFF.